The TCR beta chain under discussion was sequenced for a study of shared clonotypes between healthy human individuals. Naive CD4+ cells were CD45RA-selected; the remaining cells were memory. CDR3 length: 12 residues. Germline V lookup: CDR1 WNHNN, CDR2 SYGVQD (reference sequence). V shed 8 bases, J shed 3 bases, and the junction held 3 bases outside the gene matches. Several immunoSEQ plates held equal portions of the genomic DNA taken from each subset. Replicate PCRs from sorted subsets contained 200 ng DNA, which is roughly 30,000 T cell genomes. Clones were read by immunoSEQ multiplex PCR, and TCRdb kept only the in-frame ones, dropping some. The sample has around 1.6 million clones, nearly 99% seen once.

This sequence joins TRBV10-1 and TRBJ2-7, with TRBD1 matching 8 bases. The origin of this receptor is a young man in good health. Sequencing was carried out using naive CD4+ T cells sorted from blood. Subset noted: CD45RA+ positively selected. CDR3 coding DNA: TGCGCCAGCGCGGACAGGGACTACGAGCAGTACTTC. As protein: CASADRDYEQYF.